What follows are 9 T cell receptor beta chains derived from one specimen sequenced in a study of blood T cells in healthy people across ages. Primers used in a second PCR of roughly 7 to 12 cycles were a sample-barcoded 5' primer and a J-beta primer mix. TCRdb fed the 5' RACE reads into MiXCR, producing one record per CDR3 protein. There are over 700,000 distinct CDR3 sequences in the sample; roughly 50% occur only once, and around 41% lies in the top ten. The material sequenced was blood. The receptors originated from an elderly man in good health.

The chain has TRBV6-4 and TRBJ1-2; 9 bases match TRBD1. CDR1 and CDR2 (germline): MRHNA, SNTAGT. J was trimmed by 3 bases and V by 5 bases; bases with no gene match: 7. The CDR3 is 15 residues long. The DNA for the CDR3 is TGTGCCAGCAGTATACAGGGGGCCCGGGACTATGGCTACACCTTC. This translates into CASSIQGARDYGYTF.

The chain links TRBV11-2 to TRBJ2-1; 9 nucleotides match TRBD1. The CDR3 covers 17 residues. Losses at the gene ends were 0 bases for V and 4 bases for J; bases not matched to a gene: 7. The germline V gene has CDR1 SGHAT and CDR2 FQNNGV. The CDR3 region is CASSLDGGTGWYNEQFF. The DNA of the CDR3 is TGTGCCAGCAGCTTAGATGGGGGGACAGGGTGGTACAATGAGCAGTTCTTC.

The genes are TRBV12-3 or TRBV12-4 and TRBJ1-6, with 10 bases fitting TRBD1. V was clipped by 6 bases and J by 7 bases; unmatched bases: 9. There are 16 residues in the CDR3. CDR3 DNA: TGTGCCAGCAGCAAAAGACAGGGGGCTCAGAATTCACCCCTCCACTTT. Translating gives CASSKRQGAQNSPLHF.

The chain carries TRBV24-1 and TRBJ2-1; D not resolved. There are 15 residues in the CDR3. V dropped 5 bases and J dropped 8 bases, with 18 bases sitting between them. Germline CDR1 KGHDR, CDR2 SFDVKD. CDR3 sequence: CATSGRLVGVDEQFF. The CDR3 nucleotides are TGTGCCACCAGTGGTAGGTTAGTTGGGGTCGATGAGCAGTTCTTC.

The chain has TRBV10-3 and TRBJ2-7; D could derive from TRBD1 or TRBD2 (5 bases each). This CDR3 comprises 14 residues. Trimming stripped 8 bases from V and 1 base from J, with 15 bases between. The V gene's germline CDR1 is ENHRY and CDR2 SYGVKD. The DNA of the CDR3 is TGTGCCATCGAAGAGGGGATGGGATCCTACGAGCAGTACTTC. It is translated as CAIEEGMGSYEQYF.

The chain combines TRBV20-1 with TRBJ1-1; TRBD1 agrees at 7 bases. Germline V CDR1 and CDR2: DFQATT, SNEGSKA (reference sequence). The CDR3 has 13 residues. V gave up 3 bases and J gave up 5 bases; unmatched junction bases: 6. CDR3 DNA sequence: TGCAGTGCTAGGGGGACAGTGAGGACTGAAGCTTTCTTT. Translation: CSARGTVRTEAFF.

The chain joins TRBV6-2 or TRBV6-3 to TRBJ2-7, with D perhaps TRBD1 (6 bases). V was cut by 4 bases and J by 2 bases, with 18 bases left in between. Germline V gene data show CDR1 as MNHEY and CDR2 as SVGEGT. The length of the CDR3 is 16 residues. CDR3 loop: CASSSTEAGVTYEQYF. DNA of the CDR3: TGTGCCAGCAGTTCCACCGAGGCAGGGGTAACCTACGAGCAGTACTTC.

The chain combines TRBV20-1 with TRBJ2-3, with 13 bases fitting TRBD2. The V gene's germline CDR1 is DFQATT and CDR2 SNEGSKA (reference sequence). J was trimmed by 2 bases and V by 4 bases; bases with no gene match: 6. The CDR3 runs to 16 residues. For the CDR3, the DNA is TGCAGTGCTAAATCCGGGACTAGCGGGAACACAGATACGCAGTATTTT. As protein: CSAKSGTSGNTDTQYF.

V usage is TRBV11-2 and J usage is TRBJ2-7, with 10 bases identical to TRBD2. CDR3 length: 14 amino acids. Germline CDR1 and CDR2: SGHAT and FQNNGV. The ends lost 5 bases at V and 3 bases at J; junction bases unmatched: 4. CDR3 nucleotides: TGTGCCAGCAGCCCTCTAGCGGGAGTCTACGAGCAGTACTTC. It translates to CASSPLAGVYEQYF. Full variable domain (missing parts from reference TRBV11-2 and TRBJ2-7): EAGVAQSPRYKIIEKRQSVAFWCNPISGHATLYWYQQILGQGPKLLIQFQNNGVVDDSQLPKDRFSAERLKGVDSTLKIQPAKLEDSAVYLCASSPLAGVYEQYFGPGTRLTVT.